These T cell receptor beta chains were read from a single sample in a study of technical replicates of blood from a few donors. The protocol was immunoSEQ multiplex PCR, while the TCRdb copy is restricted to in-frame clones and leaves out a portion. The sample carries about 78,000 clones, around 92% recorded once. Sequencing used T cells isolated from PBMCs. The receptors here all came from a human donor in good health. Each CDR3 is given with its conserved first and last residue. Each record gives: clone size, V gene, J gene, D gene, CDR3 DNA, CDR3 protein. A D gene is named only where the DNA matches it firmly. Size values are once, few and many counts, or a class for expanded clones, and some rows have none.

once,TRBV5-1,TRBJ2-1,TRBD2,TGCGCCAGCAGCGCAGGGACTAGCGGGAGGGTAGCCAATGAGCAGTTCTTC,CASSAGTSGRVANEQFF
.,TRBV6-5,TRBJ2-7,.,TGTGCCAGCAGCCGCACTACCCCCAATATGGACGAGCAGTACTTC,CASSRTTPNMDEQYF
.,TRBV7-8,TRBJ1-2,.,TGTGCCAGCAGCTCAACAGACCAATATGGCTACACCTTC,CASSSTDQYGYTF
.,TRBV10-3,TRBJ2-2,.,TGTGCCATCAGTGTAGGGGGGAACACCGGGGAGCTGTTTTTT,CAISVGGNTGELFF
.,TRBV6-6,TRBJ2-1,.,TGTGCCAGCAGTCCCAGTGTCTGGCACAATGAGCAGTTCTTC,CASSPSVWHNEQFF
.,TRBV18,TRBJ1-5,.,TGTGCCAGCTCACCAAGGAGGGGAAATCAGCCCCAGCATTTT,CASSPRRGNQPQHF
.,TRBV6-5,TRBJ1-2,TRBD1,TGTGCCAGCAGTTTAGACAGGGTCACTGGCTACACCTTC,CASSLDRVTGYTF
.,TRBV4-1,TRBJ2-7,TRBD2,TGCGCCAGCAGCTATGGACTAGCGCGCTCCTACGAGCAGTACTTC,CASSYGLARSYEQYF
.,TRBV19,TRBJ2-7,.,TGTGCCAGTAGTATTAGTTTCACCTACGAGCAGTACTTC,CASSISFTYEQYF
.,TRBV11-2,TRBJ2-1,TRBD2,TGTGCCAGCAGCTTAGCGGGACTAGCGGACAATGAGCAGTTCTTC,CASSLAGLADNEQFF
.,TRBV10-3,TRBJ1-5,TRBD1,TGTGCCATCAGTGAACAAGGACAGGCCATCTCTTTT,CAISEQGQAISF
.,TRBV28,TRBJ2-5,TRBD2,TGTGCCACCCTACTAGCGGGAGGGCCAGAGACCCAGTACTTC,CATLLAGGPETQYF
.,TRBV30,TRBJ2-7,.,TGTGCCTGGACCGAGGGTAGCGGAACCTACGAGCAGTACTTC,CAWTEGSGTYEQYF
.,TRBV4-1,TRBJ2-7,TRBD2,TGCGCCAGCAGCTCCTCTAGCGGCCGATCCACCTACGAGCAGTACTTC,CASSSSSGRSTYEQYF
.,TRBV25-1,TRBJ2-1,TRBD2,TGTGCCAGCAGAGAGGGGAGGGATGAGCAGTTCTTC,CASREGRDEQFF
.,TRBV11-2,TRBJ2-2,TRBD2,TGTGCCAGCAGCTTAGGCGGACTGGGACTAGGAGGTACCGGGGAGCTGTTTTTT,CASSLGGLGLGGTGELFF
.,TRBV7-9,TRBJ1-5,.,TGTGCCAGCAGCTTAGGTCCAGACAATCAGCCCCAGCATTTT,CASSLGPDNQPQHF
.,TRBV5-1,TRBJ1-1,TRBD1,TGCGCCAGCAGCTTGAGGACAGGGGACACTGAAGCTTTCTTT,CASSLRTGDTEAFF
.,TRBV6-1,TRBJ2-1,.,TGTGCCAGCAGCGTACTACTTAACAATGAGCAGTTCTTC,CASSVLLNNEQFF
once,TRBV19,TRBJ2-7,.,TGTGCCAGTAGTATAGATCCAGGTAGCTACGAGCAGTACTTC,CASSIDPGSYEQYF
.,TRBV4-1,TRBJ2-1,TRBD2,TGCGCCAGCAGCCTCACTAGCGGGATTAGCGATGAGCAGTTCTTC,CASSLTSGISDEQFF
.,TRBV25-1,TRBJ1-1,TRBD1,TGTGCCAGCAGGGGGACAGGGTCGAACACTGAAGCTTTCTTT,CASRGTGSNTEAFF
.,TRBV14,TRBJ2-7,TRBD1,TGTGCCAGCAGCCATGTCGGGACAGGGATCTACGAGCAGTACTTC,CASSHVGTGIYEQYF
.,TRBV5-6,TRBJ2-7,.,TGTGCCAGCAGCTTTCAGGGGCCCTCCTACGAGCAGTACTTC,CASSFQGPSYEQYF
.,TRBV5-1,TRBJ2-2,.,TGCGCCAGCAGCTTGGGAGGTCTAACCGGGGAGCTGTTTTTT,CASSLGGLTGELFF
.,TRBV4-2,TRBJ2-7,.,TGTGCCAGCAGCCAAGTTCAGGGCATAAACTACGAGCAGTACTTC,CASSQVQGINYEQYF
.,TRBV19,TRBJ2-7,.,TGTGCCAGTAGTATGACCCCAGGGGCAGAAAACTACGAGCAGTACTTC,CASSMTPGAENYEQYF
.,TRBV14,TRBJ2-2,.,TGTGCCAGCAGCCTCAACCCCGGGATACTCACCGGGGAGCTGTTTTTT,CASSLNPGILTGELFF
.,TRBV2,TRBJ1-5,TRBD1,TGTGCCAGCACCAACCGGGACAGGGGTTATTATAGCAATCAGCCCCAGCATTTT,CASTNRDRGYYSNQPQHF
.,TRBV4-3,TRBJ2-2,.,TGCGCCAGCAGCTTAAAAAGTGGGAGTTACACCGGGGAGCTGTTTTTT,CASSLKSGSYTGELFF
once,TRBV29-1,TRBJ2-7,TRBD2,TGCAGCGTTGTCGGGACTAGCGGGAGTGGCTCCTACGAGCAGTACTTC,CSVVGTSGSGSYEQYF
once,TRBV6-1,TRBJ1-1,.,TGTGCCAGCAGTGAAAACACAGGTAACACTGAAGCTTTCTTT,CASSENTGNTEAFF
.,TRBV28,TRBJ2-5,TRBD1,TGTGCCACCTCAGGGGGCCGCTTTCAAGAGACCCAGTACTTC,CATSGGRFQETQYF
.,TRBV29-1,TRBJ2-5,.,TGCAGCGTTCGGGCTGGGGGCAGAGAGACCCAGTACTTC,CSVRAGGRETQYF
.,TRBV6-5,TRBJ2-1,TRBD1,TGTGCCAGCAGTTTCGGGACAGGGAATGAGCAGTTCTTC,CASSFGTGNEQFF
once,TRBV6-5,TRBJ1-5,TRBD1,TGTGCCAGTTTCAGGGGGCGAGGTCAGCCCCAGCATTTT,CASFRGRGQPQHF
.,TRBV28,TRBJ2-7,.,TGTGCCAGCAGTTTACTAGACAGCTCCTACGAGCAGTACTTC,CASSLLDSSYEQYF
few,TRBV29-1,TRBJ1-1,.,TGCAGCGTTGGATGGACAGCCGAAGCTTTCTTT,CSVGWTAEAFF
.,TRBV21-1,TRBJ2-1,.,TGTGCCAGCATTTTAGGGGCCCGCTTGGACAATGAGCAGTTCTTC,CASILGARLDNEQFF
.,TRBV6-1,TRBJ2-7,TRBD2,TGTGCCAGCAGTGAAGTAGCGGGGCCCTACGAGCAGTACTTC,CASSEVAGPYEQYF
once,TRBV27,TRBJ1-5,.,TGTGCCAGCAGTTTAGAGGTCGGCAATCAGCCCCAGCATTTT,CASSLEVGNQPQHF
few,TRBV29-1,TRBJ1-1,.,TGCAGCGTTGAAGACGGCGGCACTGAAGCTTTCTTT,CSVEDGGTEAFF
.,TRBV7-6,TRBJ2-2,TRBD2,TGTGCCAGCAGCTTAGGAGGACTAGGTTTTATCGGGGAGCTGTTTTTT,CASSLGGLGFIGELFF
.,TRBV9,TRBJ1-4,.,TGTGCCCTAAGAGCCCCGACAATACTGGAAAAACTGTTTTTT,CALRAPTILEKLFF
once,TRBV4-3,TRBJ2-2,TRBD2,TGCGCCAGCAGCCAAGATGAGGAGCGGGAGATTACCGGGGAGCTGTTTTTT,CASSQDEEREITGELFF
.,TRBV2,TRBJ1-1,.,TGTGCCAGCAGAGGAGGGCAGTCCACTGAAGCTTTCTTT,CASRGGQSTEAFF
.,TRBV27,TRBJ2-5,.,TGTGCCAGCAGTTTATTCCCAGCGAGGGGGGAGACCCAGTACTTC,CASSLFPARGETQYF
once,TRBV4-2,TRBJ2-2,.,TGTGCCAGCAGCTATAATCTAGGAGCAAACACCGGGGAGCTGTTTTTT,CASSYNLGANTGELFF
.,TRBV13,TRBJ2-2,.,TGTGCCAGCAGCGTAGGCAGGACTGTGGCAATCACCGGGGAGCTGTTTTTT,CASSVGRTVAITGELFF